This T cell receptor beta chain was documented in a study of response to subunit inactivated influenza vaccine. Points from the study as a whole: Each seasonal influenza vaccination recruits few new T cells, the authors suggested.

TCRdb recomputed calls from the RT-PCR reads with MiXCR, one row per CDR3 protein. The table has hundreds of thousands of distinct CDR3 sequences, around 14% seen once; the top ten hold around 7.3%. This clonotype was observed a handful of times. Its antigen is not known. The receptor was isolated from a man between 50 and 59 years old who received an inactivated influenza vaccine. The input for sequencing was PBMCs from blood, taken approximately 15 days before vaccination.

CDR3 in DNA: TGTGCCAGCAGCTCCTGGGACAGGAAATACGAGCAGTACTTC. Protein product: CASSSWDRKYEQYF. The rearrangement links TRBV5-6 to TRBJ2-7; 8 nucleotides agree with TRBD1. This CDR3 has 14 residues. Germline CDR1 reads SGHDT; CDR2 reads YYEEEE. V was pared by 3 bases and J by 4 bases, with 6 bases of the junction left unmatched.